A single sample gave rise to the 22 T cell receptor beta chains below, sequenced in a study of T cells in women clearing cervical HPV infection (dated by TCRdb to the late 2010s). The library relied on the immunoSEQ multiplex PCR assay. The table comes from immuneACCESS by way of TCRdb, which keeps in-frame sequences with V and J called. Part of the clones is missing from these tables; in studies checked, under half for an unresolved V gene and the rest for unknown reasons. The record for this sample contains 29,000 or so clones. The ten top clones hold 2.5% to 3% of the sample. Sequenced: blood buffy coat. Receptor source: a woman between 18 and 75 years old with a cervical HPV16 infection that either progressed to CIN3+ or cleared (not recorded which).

The sequenced CDR3 bases are TGTGCCAGCTCACCAAGGACAGAAGAGACC. Translation: CASSPRTEET. In full, the CDR3 is CASSPRTEETQYF. The chain carries TRBV18 and TRBJ2-5, with D tentatively TRBD1 (6 bases). Sequencing ends 3 residues short of the CDR3 end; the germline J gene provides the rest. Germline V gene lookup returns CDR1 KGHSH and CDR2 LQKENI. Trimming took 2 bases from V and 3 from J, leaving 7 bases between them. The CDR3 sequence is 13 residues long.

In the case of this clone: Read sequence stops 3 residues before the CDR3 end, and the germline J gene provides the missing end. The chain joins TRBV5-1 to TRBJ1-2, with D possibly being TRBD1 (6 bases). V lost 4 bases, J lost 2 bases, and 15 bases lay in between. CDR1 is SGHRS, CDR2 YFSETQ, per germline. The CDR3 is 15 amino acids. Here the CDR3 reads CASSHGKGVNYGYTF. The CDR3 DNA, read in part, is TGCGCCAGCAGCCACGGCAAGGGGGTGAACTATGGC.

The CDR3: CASSILSSGTGDGYTF. CDR3 DNA (partial): TGTGCCAGTAGTATCCTATCCTCCGGGACAGGTGATGGC. The chain couples TRBV19 to TRBJ1-2, with TRBD1 matching over 8 bases. Read coverage stops 3 residues before the CDR3 terminus; the germline J gene supplies the remainder. The CDR3 runs to 16 residues. Germline assignment: CDR1 LNHDA and CDR2 SQIVND (reference sequence). The trim removed 3 bases at V and 6 bases at J, leaving 12 bases unmatched.

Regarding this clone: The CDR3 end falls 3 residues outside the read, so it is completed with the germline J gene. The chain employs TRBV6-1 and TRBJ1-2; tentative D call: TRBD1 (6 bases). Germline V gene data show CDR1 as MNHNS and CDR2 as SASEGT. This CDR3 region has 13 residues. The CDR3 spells CASSEAGTRGYTF. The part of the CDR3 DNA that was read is TGTGCCAGCAGTGAAGCAGGGACACGAGGC.

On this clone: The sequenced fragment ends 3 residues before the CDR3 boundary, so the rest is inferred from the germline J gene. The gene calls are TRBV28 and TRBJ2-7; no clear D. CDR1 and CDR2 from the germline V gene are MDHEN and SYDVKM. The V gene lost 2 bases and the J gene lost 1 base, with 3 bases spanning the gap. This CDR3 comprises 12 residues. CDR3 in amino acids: CASSLRSYEQYF. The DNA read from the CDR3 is TGTGCCAGCAGTTTACGGTCCTACGAG.

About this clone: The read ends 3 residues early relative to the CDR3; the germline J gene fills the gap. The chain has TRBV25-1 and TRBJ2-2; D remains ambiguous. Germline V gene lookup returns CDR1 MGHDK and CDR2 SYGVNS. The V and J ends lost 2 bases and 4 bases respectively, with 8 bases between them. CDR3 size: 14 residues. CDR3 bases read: TGTGCCAGCAGTGAACTCGCAGTCACCGGGGAG. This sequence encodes CASSELAVTGE. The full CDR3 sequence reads CASSELAVTGELFF.

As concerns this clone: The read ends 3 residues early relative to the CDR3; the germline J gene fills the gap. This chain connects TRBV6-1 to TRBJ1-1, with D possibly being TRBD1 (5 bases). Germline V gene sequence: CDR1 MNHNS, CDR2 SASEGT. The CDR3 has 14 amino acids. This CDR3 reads CASSEDWGGGEAFF. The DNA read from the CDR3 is TGTGCCAGCAGTGAAGACTGGGGGGGTGGGGAA.

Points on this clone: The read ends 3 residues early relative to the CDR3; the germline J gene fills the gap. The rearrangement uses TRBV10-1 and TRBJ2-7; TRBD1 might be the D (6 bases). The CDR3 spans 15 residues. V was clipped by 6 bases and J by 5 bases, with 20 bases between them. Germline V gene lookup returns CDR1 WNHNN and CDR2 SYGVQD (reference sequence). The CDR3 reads CASRESPTGPDEQYF. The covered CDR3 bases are TGCGCCAGCAGGGAGAGCCCGACAGGACCCGACGAG.

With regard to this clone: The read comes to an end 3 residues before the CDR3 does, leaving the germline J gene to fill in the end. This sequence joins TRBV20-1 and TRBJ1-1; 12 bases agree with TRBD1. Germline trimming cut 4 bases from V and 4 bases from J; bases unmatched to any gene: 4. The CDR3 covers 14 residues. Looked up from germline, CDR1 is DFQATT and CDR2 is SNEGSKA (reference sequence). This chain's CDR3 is CSAITGQGATEAFF. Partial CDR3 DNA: TGCAGTGCTATAACGGGACAGGGGGCCACTGAA.

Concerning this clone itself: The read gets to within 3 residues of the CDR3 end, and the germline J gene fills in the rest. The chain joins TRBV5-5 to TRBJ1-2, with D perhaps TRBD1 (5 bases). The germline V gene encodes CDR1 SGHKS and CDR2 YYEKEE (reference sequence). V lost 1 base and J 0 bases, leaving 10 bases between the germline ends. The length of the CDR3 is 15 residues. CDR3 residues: CASSLFQGTNYGYTF. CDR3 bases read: TGTGCCAGCAGCTTGTTTCAGGGAACTAACTATGGC.

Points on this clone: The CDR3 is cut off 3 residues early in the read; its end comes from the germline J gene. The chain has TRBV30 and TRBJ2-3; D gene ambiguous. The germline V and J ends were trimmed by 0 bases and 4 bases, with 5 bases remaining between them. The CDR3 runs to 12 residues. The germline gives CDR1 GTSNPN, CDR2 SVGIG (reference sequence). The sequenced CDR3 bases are TGTGCCTGGAGTGTACGGTCAGATACG. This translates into CAWSVRSDT. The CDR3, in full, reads CAWSVRSDTQYF.

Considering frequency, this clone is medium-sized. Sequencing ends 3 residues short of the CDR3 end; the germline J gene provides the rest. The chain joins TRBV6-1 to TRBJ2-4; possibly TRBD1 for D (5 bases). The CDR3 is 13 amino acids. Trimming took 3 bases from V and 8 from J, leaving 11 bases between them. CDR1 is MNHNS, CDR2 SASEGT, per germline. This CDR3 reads CASSDRELDIQYF. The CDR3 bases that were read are TGTGCCAGCAGTGACAGGGAATTAGACATT.

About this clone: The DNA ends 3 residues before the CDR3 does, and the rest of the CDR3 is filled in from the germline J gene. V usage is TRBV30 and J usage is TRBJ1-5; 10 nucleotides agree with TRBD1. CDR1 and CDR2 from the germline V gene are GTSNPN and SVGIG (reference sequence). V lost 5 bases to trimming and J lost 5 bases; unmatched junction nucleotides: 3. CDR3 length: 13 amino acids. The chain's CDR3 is CAWSGTGDQPQHF. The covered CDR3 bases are TGTGCCTGGTCCGGGACAGGGGATCAGCCC.

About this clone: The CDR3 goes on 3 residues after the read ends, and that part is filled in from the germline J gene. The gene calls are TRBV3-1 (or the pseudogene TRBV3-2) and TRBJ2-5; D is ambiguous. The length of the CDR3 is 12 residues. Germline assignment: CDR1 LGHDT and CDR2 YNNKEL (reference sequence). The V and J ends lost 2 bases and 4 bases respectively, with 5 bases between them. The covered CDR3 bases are TGTGCCAGCAGCCAATCGTTAGAGACC. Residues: CASSQSLET. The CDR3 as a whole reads CASSQSLETQYF.

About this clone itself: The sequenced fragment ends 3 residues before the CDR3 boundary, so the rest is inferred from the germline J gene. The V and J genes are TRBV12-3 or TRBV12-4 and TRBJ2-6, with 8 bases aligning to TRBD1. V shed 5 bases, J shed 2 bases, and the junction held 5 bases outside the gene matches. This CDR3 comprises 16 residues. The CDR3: CASSPTGAAGANVLTF. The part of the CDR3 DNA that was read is TGTGCCAGCAGTCCGACAGGGGCGGCTGGGGCCAACGTC.

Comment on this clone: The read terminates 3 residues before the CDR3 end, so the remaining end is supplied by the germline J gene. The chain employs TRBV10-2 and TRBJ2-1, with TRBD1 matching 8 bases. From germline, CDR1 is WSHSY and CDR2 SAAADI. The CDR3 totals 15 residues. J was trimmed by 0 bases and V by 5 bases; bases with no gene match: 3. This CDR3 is CASSPTGGSYNEQFF. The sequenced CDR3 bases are TGCGCCAGCAGTCCAACAGGGGGCTCCTACAATGAG.

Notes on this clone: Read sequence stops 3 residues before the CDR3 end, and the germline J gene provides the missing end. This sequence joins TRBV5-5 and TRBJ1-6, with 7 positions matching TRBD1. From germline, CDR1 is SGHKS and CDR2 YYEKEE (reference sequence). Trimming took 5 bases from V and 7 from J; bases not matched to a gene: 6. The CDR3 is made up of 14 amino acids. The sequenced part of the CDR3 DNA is TGTGCCAGCAGGAGACAGGGCAACAATTCACCC. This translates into CASRRQGNNSP. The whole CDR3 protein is CASRRQGNNSPLHF.

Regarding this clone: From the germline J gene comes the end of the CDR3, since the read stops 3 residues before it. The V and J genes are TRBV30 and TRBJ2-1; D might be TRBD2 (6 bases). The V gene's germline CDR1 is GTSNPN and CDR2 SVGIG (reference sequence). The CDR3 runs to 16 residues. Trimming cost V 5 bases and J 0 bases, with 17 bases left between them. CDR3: CAWAAGGASSYNEQFF. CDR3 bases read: TGTGCCTGGGCGGCGGGCGGGGCGAGCTCCTACAATGAG.

The sequenced CDR3 bases are TGTGCCAGCAGCTTAGTCGCGACAGGAGACTACGAC. This codes for CASSLVATGDYD. The full CDR3 protein is CASSLVATGDYDYTF. V is TRBV7-9 and J is TRBJ1-2; TRBD1 might be the D (6 bases). The read ends 3 residues early relative to the CDR3; the germline J gene fills the gap. The CDR3 spans 15 residues. Germline values: CDR1 SEHNR, CDR2 FQNEAQ (reference sequence).

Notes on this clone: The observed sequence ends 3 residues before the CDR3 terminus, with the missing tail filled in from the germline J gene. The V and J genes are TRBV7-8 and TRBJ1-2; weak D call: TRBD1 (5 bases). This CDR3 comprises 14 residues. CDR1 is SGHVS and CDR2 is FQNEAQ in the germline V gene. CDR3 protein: CASSLGGGTLGYTF. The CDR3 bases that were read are TGTGCCAGCAGCTTAGGTGGGGGGACTCTGGGC.

Incomplete CDR3 DNA: TGTGCCAGCAGTGAAGAAGGGGACACCTACTACGAG. It is translated as CASSEEGDTYYE. The complete CDR3 reads CASSEEGDTYYEQYF. This sequence joins TRBV6-1 and TRBJ2-7; D perhaps matches TRBD1 (6 bases). With the read ending 3 residues before the CDR3 end, the germline J gene is used to fill in that end. In germline, CDR1 is MNHNS, CDR2 SASEGT. CDR3 length equals 15 residues. Trimming stripped 1 base from V and 3 bases from J, with 13 bases between.

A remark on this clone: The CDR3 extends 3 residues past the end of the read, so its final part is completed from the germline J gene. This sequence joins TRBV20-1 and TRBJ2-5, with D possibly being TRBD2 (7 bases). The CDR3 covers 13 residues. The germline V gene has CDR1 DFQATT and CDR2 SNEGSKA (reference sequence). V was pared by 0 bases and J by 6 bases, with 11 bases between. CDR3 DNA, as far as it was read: TGCAGTGCTAGAGAGGGGGGGCTAAAGACC. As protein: CSAREGGLKT. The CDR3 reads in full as CSAREGGLKTQYF.